This T cell receptor beta chain was identified during a study of shared clonotypes between healthy human individuals. Study as a whole: Donors had three CD4 naive, three CD4 memory, two CD8 naive and one CD8 memory plate apiece.

In regard to this clone: Its antigen is as yet unknown.

General study points: Of the naive CD4 clonotypes, roughly 5.2% were shared across a few donors. Rarefaction gave evidence that sorted-subset sequencing remained incomplete despite large depth.

This CDR3 is 12 amino acids long. CDR1 MDHEN and CDR2 SYDVKM come from the germline V gene. V was pared by 6 bases and J by 1 base, with 7 bases between. The input for sorted-subset replicate PCRs was approximately 210 ng DNA, approximately 30,000 T cell genomes. Profiled with immunoSEQ multiplex PCR; TCRdb holds only in-frame clones, not every one. The sample records some 630,000 clones, around 72% being singletons. The TCR was taken from a woman aged 30 to 39 in good health. The source material was memory CD4+ T cells sorted from blood. Sample subset: CD45RA-negative fraction. The chain joins TRBV28 to TRBJ2-7; a possible D gene is TRBD1 (6 bases). CDR3 in amino acids: CASRGASYEQYF. The CDR3 bases are TGTGCCAGCAGGGGGGCGTCCTACGAGCAGTACTTC.